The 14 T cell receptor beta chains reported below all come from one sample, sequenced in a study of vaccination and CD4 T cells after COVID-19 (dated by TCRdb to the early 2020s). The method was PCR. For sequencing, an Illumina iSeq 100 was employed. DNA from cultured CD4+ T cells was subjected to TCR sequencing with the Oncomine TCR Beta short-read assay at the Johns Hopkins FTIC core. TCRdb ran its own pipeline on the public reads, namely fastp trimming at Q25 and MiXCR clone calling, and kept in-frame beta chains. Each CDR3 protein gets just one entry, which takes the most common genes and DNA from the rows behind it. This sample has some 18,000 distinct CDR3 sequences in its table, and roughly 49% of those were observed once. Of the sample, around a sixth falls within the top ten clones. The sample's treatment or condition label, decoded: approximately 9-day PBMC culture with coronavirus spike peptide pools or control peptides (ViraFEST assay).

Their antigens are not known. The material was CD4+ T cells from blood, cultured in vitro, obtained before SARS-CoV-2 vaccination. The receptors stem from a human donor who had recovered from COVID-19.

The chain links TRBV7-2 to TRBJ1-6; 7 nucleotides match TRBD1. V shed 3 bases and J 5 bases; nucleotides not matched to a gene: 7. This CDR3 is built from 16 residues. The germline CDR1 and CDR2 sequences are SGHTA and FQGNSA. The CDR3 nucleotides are TGTGCCAGCAGCTTGTTCCGGACAGGCCATAATTCACCCCTCCACTTT. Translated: CASSLFRTGHNSPLHF.

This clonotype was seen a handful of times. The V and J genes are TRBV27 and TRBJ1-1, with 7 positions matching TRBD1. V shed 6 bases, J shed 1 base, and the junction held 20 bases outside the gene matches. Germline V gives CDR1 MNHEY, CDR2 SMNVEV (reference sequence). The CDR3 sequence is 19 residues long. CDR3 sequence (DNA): TGTGCCAGCAGGGGGGTATCGACAGGGTCTTTACACGCGAACACTGAAGCTTTCTTT. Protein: CASRGVSTGSLHANTEAFF.

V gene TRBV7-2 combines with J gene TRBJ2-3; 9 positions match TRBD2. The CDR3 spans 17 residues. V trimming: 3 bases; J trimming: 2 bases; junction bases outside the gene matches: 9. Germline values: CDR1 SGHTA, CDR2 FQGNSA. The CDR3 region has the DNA TGTGCCAGCAGCTTCCGACTAGCGGAAATATACACAGATACGCAGTATTTT. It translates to CASSFRLAEIYTDTQYF.

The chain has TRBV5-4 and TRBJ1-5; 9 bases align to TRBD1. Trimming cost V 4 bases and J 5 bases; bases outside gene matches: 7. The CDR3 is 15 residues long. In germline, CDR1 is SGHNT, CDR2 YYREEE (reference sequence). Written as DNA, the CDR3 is TGTGCCAGCAGCACCGGGACAGGGCGGGATCAGCCCCAGCATTTT. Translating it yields CASSTGTGRDQPQHF.

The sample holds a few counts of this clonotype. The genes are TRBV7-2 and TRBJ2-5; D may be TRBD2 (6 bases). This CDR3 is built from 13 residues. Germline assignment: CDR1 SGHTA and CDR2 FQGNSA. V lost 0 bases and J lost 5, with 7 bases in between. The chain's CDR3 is CASSLAGRETQYF. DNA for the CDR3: TGTGCCAGCAGCTTAGCGGGGAGGGAGACCCAGTACTTC.

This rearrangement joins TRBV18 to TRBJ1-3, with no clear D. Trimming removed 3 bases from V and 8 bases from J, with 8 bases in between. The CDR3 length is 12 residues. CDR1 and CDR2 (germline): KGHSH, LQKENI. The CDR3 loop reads CASSPSGDTIYF. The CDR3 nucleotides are TGTGCCAGCTCACCGAGCGGGGACACCATATATTTT.

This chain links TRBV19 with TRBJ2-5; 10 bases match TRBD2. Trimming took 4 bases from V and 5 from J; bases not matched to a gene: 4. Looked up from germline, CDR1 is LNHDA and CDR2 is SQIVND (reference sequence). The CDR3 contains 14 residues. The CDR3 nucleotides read TGTGCCAGTAGTACGGGGACTAGCGATGAGACCCAGTACTTC. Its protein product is CASSTGTSDETQYF.

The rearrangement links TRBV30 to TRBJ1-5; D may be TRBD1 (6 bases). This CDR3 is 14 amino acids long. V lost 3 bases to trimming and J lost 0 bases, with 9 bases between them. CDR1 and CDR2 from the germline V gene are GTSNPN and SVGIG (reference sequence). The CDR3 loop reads CAWSYRDSNQPQHF. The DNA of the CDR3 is TGTGCCTGGAGCTACAGGGATAGCAATCAGCCCCAGCATTTT.

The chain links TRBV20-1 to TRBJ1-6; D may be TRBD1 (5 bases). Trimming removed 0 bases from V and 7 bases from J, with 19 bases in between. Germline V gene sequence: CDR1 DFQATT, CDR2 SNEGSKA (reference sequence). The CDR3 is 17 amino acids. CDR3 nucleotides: TGCAGTGCTAGAGATCTGAACTCTGGGGCATCAAATTCACCCCTCCACTTT. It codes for CSARDLNSGASNSPLHF.

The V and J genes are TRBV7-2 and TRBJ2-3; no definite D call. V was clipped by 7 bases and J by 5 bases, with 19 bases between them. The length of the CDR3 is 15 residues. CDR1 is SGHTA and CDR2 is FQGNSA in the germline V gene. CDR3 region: CASNQGSKRGDTQYF. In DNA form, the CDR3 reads TGTGCCAGCAACCAAGGGTCCAAACGAGGAGATACGCAGTATTTT.

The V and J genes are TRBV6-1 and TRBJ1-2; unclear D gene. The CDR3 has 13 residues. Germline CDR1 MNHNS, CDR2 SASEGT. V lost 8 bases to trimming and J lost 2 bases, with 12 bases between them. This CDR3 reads CASRTSPNYGYTF. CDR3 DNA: TGTGCCAGCCGTACGAGCCCAAACTATGGCTACACCTTC.

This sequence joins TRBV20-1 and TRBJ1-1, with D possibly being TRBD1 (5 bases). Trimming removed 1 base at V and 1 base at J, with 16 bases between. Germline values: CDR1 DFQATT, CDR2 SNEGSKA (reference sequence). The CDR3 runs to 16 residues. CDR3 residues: CSARGRGRGGNTEAFF. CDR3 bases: TGCAGTGCTAGAGGGAGGGGCCGGGGAGGGAACACTGAAGCTTTCTTT.

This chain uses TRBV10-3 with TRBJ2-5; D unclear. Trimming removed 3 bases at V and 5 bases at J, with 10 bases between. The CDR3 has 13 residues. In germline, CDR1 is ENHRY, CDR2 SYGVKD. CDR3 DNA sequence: TGTGCCATCAGTGAAGGCTACCTGGAGACCCAGTACTTC. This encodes CAISEGYLETQYF.

CDR3 protein: CAISDYGGQSSYEQYF. The CDR3 DNA reads as TGTGCCATCAGTGACTACGGAGGGCAGAGCTCCTACGAGCAGTACTTC. The gene calls are TRBV10-3 and TRBJ2-7; D is possibly TRBD2 (6 bases). CDR1 is ENHRY and CDR2 is SYGVKD in the germline V gene. Trimming removed 3 bases from V and 0 bases from J, with 15 bases in between. CDR3 length: 16 residues.